Listed here are 18 T cell receptor beta chains from one sample, sequenced in a study of CXCR3-negative and CXCR3-positive naive CD8 T cells. The TRB libraries of cDNA were built by UMI-labeled 5' RACE. TCRdb re-analyzed the 5' RACE reads; it lists each CDR3 protein once, without DNA. This repertoire includes 75,000 to 100,000 distinct CDR3 sequences. Specimen: naive CXCR3- CD8+ T cells from blood. As for subset: CD45RO-CCR7+CD27+CD95- naive CD8+ T cells lacking CXCR3 (TNR3-). The receptors derive from a human donor in good health. Some clones in this sample may be carry-over from other donors' samples.

The chain combines TRBV7-9 with TRBJ1-1. From germline, CDR1 is SEHNR and CDR2 FQNEAQ (reference sequence). The CDR3 covers 13 residues. The CDR3 region is CASSPPGDTEAFF.

This chain uses TRBV12-3 or TRBV12-4 with TRBJ2-7. The CDR3 is 11 residues long. CDR3 in amino acids: CASSLGSEQYF.

V gene TRBV18 combines with J gene TRBJ2-2; TCRdb's D gene call, TRBD2, goes unchecked for lack of DNA. Germline V gives CDR1 KGHSH, CDR2 LQKENI. The CDR3 loop spans 14 amino acids. The CDR3 sequence is CASSEGQNTGELFF.

The gene calls are TRBV7-6 and TRBJ2-7. CDR1 is SGHVS, CDR2 FNYEAQ, per germline. This CDR3 comprises 14 residues. This chain's CDR3 is CASSFQESSYEQYF.

The chain recombines TRBV21-1 with TRBJ1-2. TRBV21-1 is assigned pseudogene status. This CDR3 comprises 17 residues. CDR3 sequence: CASSKVGRTPREYGYTF.

The chain carries TRBV10-1 and TRBJ2-7; the D call from TCRdb, TRBD2, cannot be confirmed without DNA. This CDR3 has 12 residues. Per germline, CDR1 WNHNN and CDR2 SYGVQD (reference sequence). CDR3 protein: CASSESASGQYF.

The rearrangement links TRBV29-1 to TRBJ2-1; the D call of TRBD1 rests on TCRdb alone, since no DNA is present to check it. Germline CDR1 and CDR2: SQVTM and ANQGSEA. The CDR3 is made up of 12 amino acids. This CDR3 is CSYGTGPNEQFF.

The chain combines TRBV25-1 with TRBJ1-2; the D call of TRBD1 rests on TCRdb alone, since no DNA is present to check it. The CDR3 loop spans 16 amino acids. CDR1 is MGHDK, CDR2 SYGVNS, per germline. The CDR3 loop is CASSEPTLTGHYGYTF.

The V and J genes are TRBV7-7 and TRBJ1-1; TCRdb's D call of TRBD1 is untestable without DNA. The CDR3 contains 16 residues. CDR1 and CDR2 (germline): SSHAT, FNYEAQ (reference sequence). The CDR3 here is CASSLERGDPYTEAFF. Based on the CDR3 plus reference TRBV7-7 and TRBJ1-1, the full variable domain is GAGVSQSPRYKVTKRGQDVTLRCDPISSHATLYWYQQALGQGPEFLTYFNYEAQPDKSGLPSDRFSAERPEGSISTLTIQRTEQRDSAMYRCASSLERGDPYTEAFFGQGTRLTVV.

V is TRBV29-1 and J is TRBJ2-2. The germline gives CDR1 SQVTM, CDR2 ANQGSEA. The CDR3 is 12 amino acids. The CDR3 is CSVEEDTGELFF.

The chain has TRBV7-3 and TRBJ1-1. CDR1 is SGHTA and CDR2 is FQGTGA in the germline V gene. The CDR3 runs 12 residues. The CDR3 loop is CATSFTDTEAFF. The complete variable domain, with remaining parts taken from reference TRBV7-3 and TRBJ1-1, reads GAGVSQTPSNKVTEKGKYVELRCDPISGHTALYWYRQSLGQGPEFLIYFQGTGAADDSGLPNDRFFAVRPEGSVSTLKIQRTERGDSAVYLCATSFTDTEAFFGQGTRLTVV.

The CDR3 reads CASSWDRGSDEQFF. This chain uses TRBV14 with TRBJ2-1; TCRdb's assignment of TRBD1 cannot be checked, as there is no DNA. CDR3 length: 14 residues. Germline V CDR1 and CDR2: SGHDN, FVKESK.

The V call is TRBV5-1, the J call TRBJ2-1; TCRdb proposes TRBD2, but this gene call is untestable without DNA. The CDR3 totals 12 residues. The germline CDR1 and CDR2 sequences are SGHRS and YFSETQ. The CDR3 loop reads CASSYLGPEQFF.

V and J are TRBV7-9 and TRBJ2-7; absent DNA, TCRdb's TRBD1 call cannot be checked. The CDR3 covers 15 residues. In germline, CDR1 is SEHNR, CDR2 FQNEAQ (reference sequence). The CDR3 here is CASSLTGGMSDEQYF.

V is TRBV9 and J is TRBJ2-7; the D gene TCRdb calls, TRBD1, cannot be checked with no DNA. CDR3 length: 14 amino acids. Looked up from germline, CDR1 is SGDLS and CDR2 is YYNGEE. CDR3 sequence reads: CASNEGQPTYEQYF.

The genes are TRBV6-4 and TRBJ2-1; as DNA is missing, the TRBD2 call by TCRdb cannot be tested. The CDR3 is 14 residues long. Germline CDR1 is MRHNA and CDR2 is SNTAGT. The CDR3 loop reads CASSDSLGTSKQFF.

The chain has TRBV7-9 and TRBJ2-3; TCRdb designates TRBD2, a call that cannot be tested without DNA. This CDR3 is 17 amino acids long. Germline V gives CDR1 SEHNR, CDR2 FQNEAQ (reference sequence). The CDR3 region is CASSRGGLAGVTDTQYF.

The chain combines TRBV12-3 or TRBV12-4 with TRBJ2-7; TCRdb selects TRBD1, and the lack of DNA leaves this call unchecked. The CDR3 runs to 13 residues. The CDR3 reads CASSWGTIYEQYF.